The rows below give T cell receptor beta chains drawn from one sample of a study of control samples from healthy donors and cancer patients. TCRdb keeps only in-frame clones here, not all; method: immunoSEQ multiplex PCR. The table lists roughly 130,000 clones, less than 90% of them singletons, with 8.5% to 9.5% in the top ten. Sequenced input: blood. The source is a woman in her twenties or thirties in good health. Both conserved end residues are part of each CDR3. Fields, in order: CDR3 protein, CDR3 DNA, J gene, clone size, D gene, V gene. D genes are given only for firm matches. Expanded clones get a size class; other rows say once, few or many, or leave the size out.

CDR3aa: CAISGPGYSPLHF; CDR3nt: TGTGCCATCAGTGGTCCGGGTTATTCACCCCTCCACTTT; j_gene: TRBJ1-6; abundance: once; d_gene: .; v_gene: TRBV10-3
CDR3aa: CASSLDSGPDTQYF; CDR3nt: TGTGCCAGCAGTCTGGACTCAGGGCCTGATACGCAGTATTTT; j_gene: TRBJ2-3; abundance: .; d_gene: .; v_gene: TRBV6-4
CDR3aa: CAWSVLRTSGRAVWQETQYF; CDR3nt: TGTGCCTGGAGTGTACTTCGGACTAGCGGGAGGGCCGTTTGGCAAGAGACCCAGTACTTC; j_gene: TRBJ2-5; abundance: .; d_gene: TRBD2; v_gene: TRBV30
CDR3aa: CASSRDRNTEAFF; CDR3nt: TGTGCCAGCAGTCGGGACAGGAACACTGAAGCTTTCTTT; j_gene: TRBJ1-1; abundance: .; d_gene: TRBD1; v_gene: TRBV11-2
CDR3aa: CASSTVRVRGTEAFF; CDR3nt: TGTGCCAGCAGCACAGTCCGGGTACGGGGCACTGAAGCTTTCTTT; j_gene: TRBJ1-1; abundance: .; d_gene: .; v_gene: TRBV7-9
CDR3aa: CASSIVQGSGELFF; CDR3nt: TGTGCCAGCAGCATCGTACAGGGGTCCGGGGAGCTGTTTTTT; j_gene: TRBJ2-2; abundance: .; d_gene: TRBD1; v_gene: TRBV28
CDR3aa: CASSIDRDYEQYF; CDR3nt: TGTGCCAGTAGTATAGATCGGGACTACGAGCAGTACTTC; j_gene: TRBJ2-7; abundance: .; d_gene: .; v_gene: TRBV19
CDR3aa: CASSISGQTTSNQPQHF; CDR3nt: TGTGCCAGTAGTATCTCGGGGCAAACAACTAGCAATCAGCCCCAGCATTTT; j_gene: TRBJ1-5; abundance: .; d_gene: .; v_gene: TRBV19
CDR3aa: CASSVEASSGNTIYF; CDR3nt: TGTGCCAGCAGCGTAGAGGCCAGCTCTGGAAACACCATATATTTT; j_gene: TRBJ1-3; abundance: few; d_gene: .; v_gene: TRBV9
CDR3aa: CASSLAGQGREKLFF; CDR3nt: TGCGCCAGCAGCTTGGCGGGACAGGGAAGAGAAAAACTGTTTTTT; j_gene: TRBJ1-4; abundance: many; d_gene: TRBD1; v_gene: TRBV5-1
CDR3aa: CASSPWEGGPGDTQYF; CDR3nt: TGTGCCAGCAGCCCATGGGAGGGAGGGCCTGGAGATACGCAGTATTTT; j_gene: TRBJ2-3; abundance: .; d_gene: TRBD2; v_gene: TRBV4-2
CDR3aa: CATRTGSAGNTIYF; CDR3nt: TGTGCCACGAGAACAGGGTCTGCCGGAAACACCATATATTTT; j_gene: TRBJ1-3; abundance: once; d_gene: .; v_gene: TRBV28
CDR3aa: CAWKGEGARTEAFF; CDR3nt: TGTGCCTGGAAGGGGGAGGGGGCGCGTACTGAAGCTTTCTTT; j_gene: TRBJ1-1; abundance: .; d_gene: TRBD1; v_gene: TRBV30
CDR3aa: CATSDSRGSGDTQYF; CDR3nt: TGTGCCACCAGTGATTCCCGCGGCAGTGGAGATACGCAGTATTTT; j_gene: TRBJ2-3; abundance: once; d_gene: .; v_gene: TRBV24-1
CDR3aa: CASSLRQGAQPLVGYTF; CDR3nt: TGTGCCAGCAGCTTAAGACAGGGGGCGCAGCCCTTAGTTGGCTACACCTTC; j_gene: TRBJ1-2; abundance: .; d_gene: .; v_gene: TRBV21-1
CDR3aa: CSVEDQVMGIEQFF; CDR3nt: TGCAGCGTTGAAGATCAAGTGATGGGTATTGAGCAGTTCTTC; j_gene: TRBJ2-1; abundance: .; d_gene: .; v_gene: TRBV29-1
CDR3aa: CASSLGLAGRTYNEQFF; CDR3nt: TGTGCCAGCAGCCTGGGACTAGCGGGGCGGACCTACAATGAGCAGTTCTTC; j_gene: TRBJ2-1; abundance: .; d_gene: TRBD2; v_gene: TRBV4-2
CDR3aa: CASSVLRGGTDTQYF; CDR3nt: TGTGCCAGCAGCGTACTGAGGGGCGGCACAGATACGCAGTATTTT; j_gene: TRBJ2-3; abundance: .; d_gene: .; v_gene: TRBV9
CDR3aa: CASTLSGGGNNEQFF; CDR3nt: TGTGCCAGCACCTTATCGGGGGGCGGGAATAATGAGCAGTTCTTC; j_gene: TRBJ2-1; abundance: .; d_gene: .; v_gene: TRBV7-9
CDR3aa: CASFGVEAFF; CDR3nt: TGTGCCAGCTTTGGGGTGGAAGCTTTCTTT; j_gene: TRBJ1-1; abundance: .; d_gene: .; v_gene: TRBV5-4
CDR3aa: CASLAGTVTQETQYF; CDR3nt: TGCGCCTCCCTGGCAGGGACAGTTACACAAGAGACCCAGTACTTC; j_gene: TRBJ2-5; abundance: .; d_gene: TRBD1; v_gene: TRBV10-2
CDR3aa: CASTAAQGSGYTF; CDR3nt: TGTGCCAGCACCGCGGCGCAGGGGAGCGGCTACACCTTC; j_gene: TRBJ1-2; abundance: .; d_gene: .; v_gene: TRBV28
CDR3aa: CASSYSVGAANTEAFF; CDR3nt: TGTGCCAGCAGTTACTCGGTGGGGGCGGCGAACACTGAAGCTTTCTTT; j_gene: TRBJ1-1; abundance: .; d_gene: .; v_gene: TRBV6-5
CDR3aa: CACRAGTSGHGQYF; CDR3nt: TGTGCCTGCCGAGCGGGGACTAGCGGGCACGGGCAGTACTTC; j_gene: TRBJ2-7; abundance: .; d_gene: TRBD2; v_gene: TRBV30
CDR3aa: CASSHSGRAFGEQFF; CDR3nt: TGTGCCAGCAGCCATAGCGGGAGGGCCTTCGGTGAGCAGTTCTTC; j_gene: TRBJ2-1; abundance: once; d_gene: TRBD2; v_gene: TRBV11-1
CDR3aa: CASSVGFNEKLFF; CDR3nt: TGTGCCAGCAGCGTCGGGTTTAATGAAAAACTGTTTTTT; j_gene: TRBJ1-4; abundance: once; d_gene: .; v_gene: TRBV9
CDR3aa: CASSLVGRLGMGELFF; CDR3nt: TGTGCCAGCAGCTTAGTCGGTCGACTGGGTATGGGGGAGCTGTTTTTT; j_gene: TRBJ2-2; abundance: .; d_gene: .; v_gene: TRBV7-6
CDR3aa: CASSQGTTGELFF; CDR3nt: TGTGCCAGCAGCCAAGGGACTACCGGGGAGCTGTTTTTT; j_gene: TRBJ2-2; abundance: .; d_gene: .; v_gene: TRBV9
CDR3aa: CASSPSGDTDTQYF; CDR3nt: TGTGCCAGCAGCCCGTCGGGAGACACAGATACGCAGTATTTT; j_gene: TRBJ2-3; abundance: medium-sized; d_gene: .; v_gene: TRBV9
CDR3aa: CASSVATSGGTDTQYF; CDR3nt: TGTGCCAGCAGCGTAGCGACTAGCGGGGGCACAGATACGCAGTATTTT; j_gene: TRBJ2-3; abundance: .; d_gene: TRBD2; v_gene: TRBV9